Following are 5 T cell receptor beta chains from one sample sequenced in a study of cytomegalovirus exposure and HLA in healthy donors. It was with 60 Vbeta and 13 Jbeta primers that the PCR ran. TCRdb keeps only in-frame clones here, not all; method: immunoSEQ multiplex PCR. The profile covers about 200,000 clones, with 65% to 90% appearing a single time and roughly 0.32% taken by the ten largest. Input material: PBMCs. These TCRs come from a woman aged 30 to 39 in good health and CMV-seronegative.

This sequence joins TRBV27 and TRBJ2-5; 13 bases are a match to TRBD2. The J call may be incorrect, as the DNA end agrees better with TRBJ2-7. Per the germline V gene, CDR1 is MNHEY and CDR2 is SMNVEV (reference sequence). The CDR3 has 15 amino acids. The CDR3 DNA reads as TGTGCCAGCAGTTGGGGGACTAGCGGGAAAGACGAGCAGTACTTC. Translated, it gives CASSWGTSGKDEQYF.

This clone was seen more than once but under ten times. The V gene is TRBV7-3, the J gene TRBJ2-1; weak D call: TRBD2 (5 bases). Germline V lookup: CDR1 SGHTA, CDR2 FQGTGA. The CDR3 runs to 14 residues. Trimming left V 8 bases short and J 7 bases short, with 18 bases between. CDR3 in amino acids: CASGVDSRGNEQFF. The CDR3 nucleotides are TGTGCCAGCGGGGTTGACTCCAGAGGGAATGAGCAGTTCTTC.

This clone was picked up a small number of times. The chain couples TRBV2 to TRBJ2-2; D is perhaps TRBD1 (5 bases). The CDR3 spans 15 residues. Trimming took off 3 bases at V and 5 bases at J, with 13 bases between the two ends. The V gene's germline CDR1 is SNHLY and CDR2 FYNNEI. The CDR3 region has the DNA TGTGCCAGCAGTGAGCAGGGCCCTGGGACCGGGGAGCTGTTTTTT. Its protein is CASSEQGPGTGELFF. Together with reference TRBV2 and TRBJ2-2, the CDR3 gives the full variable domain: EPEVTQTPSHQVTQMGQEVILRCVPISNHLYFYWYRQILGQKVEFLVSFYNNEISEKSEIFDDQFSVERPDGSNFTLKIRSTKLEDSAMYFCASSEQGPGTGELFFGEGSRLTVL.

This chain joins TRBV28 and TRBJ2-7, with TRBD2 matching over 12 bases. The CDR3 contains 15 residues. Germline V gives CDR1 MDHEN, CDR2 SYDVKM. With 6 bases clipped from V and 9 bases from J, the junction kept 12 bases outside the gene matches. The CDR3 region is CASRPGTSGPPGQYF. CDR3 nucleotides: TGTGCCAGCAGGCCTGGGACTAGCGGGCCTCCGGGGCAGTACTTC.

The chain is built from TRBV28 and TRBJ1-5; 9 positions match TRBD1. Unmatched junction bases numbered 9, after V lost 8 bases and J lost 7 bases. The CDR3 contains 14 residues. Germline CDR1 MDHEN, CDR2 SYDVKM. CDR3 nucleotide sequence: TGTGCCAGCGGTCCCGGGACAGGGTTACAGCCCCAGCATTTT. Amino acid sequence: CASGPGTGLQPQHF.